These T cell receptor beta chains were read from a single sample in a study of T cell responses to AZD1222 COVID-19 vaccine. Repertoires were generated with immunoSEQ multiplex PCR, while TCRdb's copy carries only in-frame clones and drops some. The data hold about 150,000 clones, with about 88% observed a single time. Source: peripheral blood, taken after recovery from COVID-19. The receptors derive from an adult who had recovered from COVID-19. Each CDR3 is given with its conserved first and last residue. D genes are given only for firm matches. Rows may omit the clone size; those that give it use once, few, many or a size class.

clone size: NA
J gene: TRBJ2-3
D gene: NA
V gene: TRBV6-1
CDR3 DNA: TGTGCCAGCAGTGAAGGGACGGCCCCACCAGATACGCAGTATTTT
CDR3 protein: CASSEGTAPPDTQYF

clone size: NA
J gene: TRBJ2-1
D gene: NA
V gene: TRBV19
CDR3 DNA: TGTGCCAGTAGTAGGTGGAGCGAGCAGTTCTTC
CDR3 protein: CASSRWSEQFF

clone size: NA
J gene: TRBJ1-1
D gene: TRBD1
V gene: TRBV7-9
CDR3 DNA: TGTGCCAGCAGCCCCAAGGACAGGGGGGTTAACACTGAAGCTTTCTTT
CDR3 protein: CASSPKDRGVNTEAFF

clone size: NA
J gene: TRBJ2-3
D gene: TRBD2
V gene: TRBV11-2
CDR3 DNA: TGTGCCAGCAGCCCTAGGACTAGCGGGGGGCTTCCGGATACGCAGTATTTT
CDR3 protein: CASSPRTSGGLPDTQYF

clone size: NA
J gene: TRBJ2-3
D gene: NA
V gene: TRBV3-1/TRBV3-2
CDR3 DNA: TGTGCCAGCAGCCGGTCTAGAGATACGCAGTATTTT
CDR3 protein: CASSRSRDTQYF

clone size: NA
J gene: TRBJ2-7
D gene: NA
V gene: TRBV2
CDR3 DNA: TGTGCCAGCAGCTCACAGGAATACGAGCAGTACTTC
CDR3 protein: CASSSQEYEQYF

clone size: NA
J gene: TRBJ2-3
D gene: TRBD2
V gene: TRBV19
CDR3 DNA: TGTGCCAGTAGTCCACCATCTAGCGGGAGCGGTTCAGATACGCAGTATTTT
CDR3 protein: CASSPPSSGSGSDTQYF

clone size: NA
J gene: TRBJ2-7
D gene: NA
V gene: TRBV5-1
CDR3 DNA: TGCGCCAGCAGCTTTGCCTTGAAACAGGGTTACGAGCAGTACTTC
CDR3 protein: CASSFALKQGYEQYF

clone size: NA
J gene: TRBJ2-5
D gene: NA
V gene: TRBV7-6
CDR3 DNA: TGTGCCAGCAGCTTATATCAGGGGCAAGAGACCCAGTACTTC
CDR3 protein: CASSLYQGQETQYF

clone size: NA
J gene: TRBJ1-6
D gene: TRBD1
V gene: TRBV14
CDR3 DNA: TGTGCCAGCAGCTTCGGACAGGGCCTAGGATCACCCCTCCACTTT
CDR3 protein: CASSFGQGLGSPLHF

clone size: NA
J gene: TRBJ1-4
D gene: NA
V gene: TRBV11-1
CDR3 DNA: TGTGCCAGCAGCTTAATGACAGGAGAAAAACTGTTTTTT
CDR3 protein: CASSLMTGEKLFF

clone size: once
J gene: TRBJ2-7
D gene: TRBD1
V gene: TRBV25-1
CDR3 DNA: TGTGCCAGCAGTGCAGCCCGGACAGGGGGTTTCGACGAGCAGTACTTC
CDR3 protein: CASSAARTGGFDEQYF

clone size: NA
J gene: TRBJ2-1
D gene: NA
V gene: TRBV19
CDR3 DNA: TGTGCCAGTAGTCTGCAACTCTTCAATGAGCAGTTCTTC
CDR3 protein: CASSLQLFNEQFF

clone size: NA
J gene: TRBJ1-2
D gene: NA
V gene: TRBV27
CDR3 DNA: TGTGCCAGCAGGCCGGGACCAACAAGGCATGGCTACACCTTC
CDR3 protein: CASRPGPTRHGYTF

clone size: NA
J gene: TRBJ1-1
D gene: TRBD1
V gene: TRBV7-2
CDR3 DNA: TGTGCCAGCAGCCGGACAGGGGCCTCGAGGACTGAAGCTTTCTTT
CDR3 protein: CASSRTGASRTEAFF

clone size: once
J gene: TRBJ2-7
D gene: TRBD2
V gene: TRBV7-8
CDR3 DNA: TGTGCCAGCAGCCCCGGGACAGGGGGGACTAGCGGGAATCGGTTC
CDR3 protein: CASSPGTGGTSGNRF

clone size: NA
J gene: TRBJ1-2
D gene: TRBD1
V gene: TRBV3-1/TRBV3-2
CDR3 DNA: TGTGCCAGCAGCCAGACAGGGAACTATGGCTACACCTTC
CDR3 protein: CASSQTGNYGYTF

clone size: NA
J gene: TRBJ2-7
D gene: NA
V gene: TRBV9
CDR3 DNA: TGTGCCAGCAGCCCAAGGGACCAGCCATACGAGCAGTACTTC
CDR3 protein: CASSPRDQPYEQYF

clone size: NA
J gene: TRBJ1-2
D gene: NA
V gene: TRBV7-3
CDR3 DNA: TGTGCCAGCAGCCCACTAGGCCCCGCGGATAACTATGGCTACACCTTC
CDR3 protein: CASSPLGPADNYGYTF

clone size: NA
J gene: TRBJ1-1
D gene: NA
V gene: TRBV29-1
CDR3 DNA: TGCAGCGTCGGGACCCAAAACACTGAAGCTTTCTTT
CDR3 protein: CSVGTQNTEAFF

clone size: few
J gene: TRBJ1-3
D gene: NA
V gene: TRBV5-1
CDR3 DNA: TGCGCCAGCAGCCAAAATGACAGGTCATCTGGAAACACCATATATTTT
CDR3 protein: CASSQNDRSSGNTIYF

clone size: NA
J gene: TRBJ1-6
D gene: NA
V gene: TRBV5-6
CDR3 DNA: TGTGCCAGCAGCTTATACCGGACCCCTTTTTATTCACCCCTCCACTTT
CDR3 protein: CASSLYRTPFYSPLHF

clone size: NA
J gene: TRBJ2-7
D gene: NA
V gene: TRBV6-6
CDR3 DNA: TGTGCCAGCAGTTACAAGGAGAGCGAGCAGTACTTC
CDR3 protein: CASSYKESEQYF

clone size: NA
J gene: TRBJ2-1
D gene: TRBD2
V gene: TRBV4-3
CDR3 DNA: TGCGCCAGCAGCCAAGGCGTTGGGAGGGGCCAGTACAATGAGCAGTTCTTC
CDR3 protein: CASSQGVGRGQYNEQFF

clone size: NA
J gene: TRBJ2-7
D gene: NA
V gene: TRBV19
CDR3 DNA: TGTGCCAGTAGTATCCCAGGGAGCGAGCAGTACTTC
CDR3 protein: CASSIPGSEQYF

clone size: few
J gene: TRBJ2-3
D gene: NA
V gene: TRBV4-1
CDR3 DNA: TGCGCCAGCAGCCAAGATCACACTCCGTCAAATACGCAGTATTTT
CDR3 protein: CASSQDHTPSNTQYF

clone size: NA
J gene: TRBJ2-3
D gene: TRBD2
V gene: TRBV3-1/TRBV3-2
CDR3 DNA: TGTGCCAGCAGCCAACCGACTAGCGGGGGGGGAGATACGCAGTATTTT
CDR3 protein: CASSQPTSGGGDTQYF

clone size: NA
J gene: TRBJ1-1
D gene: NA
V gene: TRBV3-1/TRBV3-2
CDR3 DNA: TGTGCCAGCAGCCAAGATCGGGCCAGCTTCCTTGGAGTGAGAGCTTTCTTT
CDR3 protein: CASSQDRASFLGVRAFF

clone size: NA
J gene: TRBJ1-1
D gene: NA
V gene: TRBV12-3/TRBV12-4
CDR3 DNA: TGTGCCAGCAGCCAGGAACAGGGCACTGAAGCTTTCTTT
CDR3 protein: CASSQEQGTEAFF

clone size: NA
J gene: TRBJ2-6
D gene: NA
V gene: TRBV5-1
CDR3 DNA: TGCGCCAGCACCGAGACAGGACTGATCTCTGGGGCCAACGTCCTGACTTTC
CDR3 protein: CASTETGLISGANVLTF

clone size: NA
J gene: TRBJ1-3
D gene: TRBD1
V gene: TRBV5-1
CDR3 DNA: TGCGCCAGCAGCTTGACGGGACAGGGGGCAAACACCATATATTTT
CDR3 protein: CASSLTGQGANTIYF

clone size: NA
J gene: TRBJ1-2
D gene: NA
V gene: TRBV5-4
CDR3 DNA: TGTGCCAGCAGCTTGGCACAGAACTATGGCTACACCTTC
CDR3 protein: CASSLAQNYGYTF

clone size: NA
J gene: TRBJ1-4
D gene: NA
V gene: TRBV3-1/TRBV3-2
CDR3 DNA: TGTGCCAGCAGCCCTCGGGGGGGGAAGACTAATGAAAAACTGTTTTTT
CDR3 protein: CASSPRGGKTNEKLFF

clone size: once
J gene: TRBJ2-7
D gene: TRBD2
V gene: TRBV27
CDR3 DNA: TGTGCCAGCAGTTTACTGACTAGCGGGAGCTACGAGCAGTACTTC
CDR3 protein: CASSLLTSGSYEQYF

clone size: NA
J gene: TRBJ1-1
D gene: NA
V gene: TRBV5-1
CDR3 DNA: TGCGCCAGCAGCCTCGAAGATTCGAACACTGAAGCTTTCTTT
CDR3 protein: CASSLEDSNTEAFF

clone size: NA
J gene: TRBJ2-7
D gene: NA
V gene: TRBV6-5
CDR3 DNA: TGTGCCAGCAGGACAGATCACGAGCAGTACTTC
CDR3 protein: CASRTDHEQYF

clone size: NA
J gene: TRBJ1-4
D gene: TRBD1
V gene: TRBV27
CDR3 DNA: TGTGCCAGCAGTTCCTTGCAGGGGGGTAATGAAAAACTGTTTTTT
CDR3 protein: CASSSLQGGNEKLFF

clone size: NA
J gene: TRBJ1-6
D gene: NA
V gene: TRBV20-1
CDR3 DNA: TGCAGTGCTAGTCGGGGTGAGAGGTCACCCCTCCACTTT
CDR3 protein: CSASRGERSPLHF

clone size: NA
J gene: TRBJ1-4
D gene: TRBD1
V gene: TRBV7-8
CDR3 DNA: TGTGCCAGCAGCTTGCTCACAGGGGCTGAAAAACTGTTTTTT
CDR3 protein: CASSLLTGAEKLFF

clone size: NA
J gene: TRBJ1-1
D gene: NA
V gene: TRBV12-3/TRBV12-4
CDR3 DNA: TGTGCCAGCAGCCCCTCCGCAGGGTATTCAGCTTTCTTT
CDR3 protein: CASSPSAGYSAFF

clone size: NA
J gene: TRBJ2-7
D gene: NA
V gene: TRBV9
CDR3 DNA: TGTGCCAGCAGCGTTGACAACTCCTACGAGCAGTACTTC
CDR3 protein: CASSVDNSYEQYF

clone size: NA
J gene: TRBJ2-7
D gene: NA
V gene: TRBV5-1
CDR3 DNA: TGCGCCAGCAGCCTCCGGGACGCATCCTACGAGCAGTACTTC
CDR3 protein: CASSLRDASYEQYF

clone size: NA
J gene: TRBJ2-7
D gene: NA
V gene: TRBV19
CDR3 DNA: TGTGCCAGTAGTCCCGACAGCTCTCCCATTTACGAGCAGTACTTC
CDR3 protein: CASSPDSSPIYEQYF

clone size: NA
J gene: TRBJ2-1
D gene: NA
V gene: TRBV6-5
CDR3 DNA: TGTGCCAGCAGTCCTCTAGGGGGAGATGAGCAGTTCTTC
CDR3 protein: CASSPLGGDEQFF